Following are 2 T cell receptor beta chains from one sample sequenced in a study of T cells in Graves' hyperthyroidism and ophthalmopathy. The source material, RNA transcripts, was used to amplify TCR beta CDR3 regions. RT-PCR in the first round (using the HTBI primer set) targeted the TCR CDR3. TCRdb reprocessed the multiplex PCR reads via MiXCR and lists one record per CDR3 protein. The sample shows hundreds of thousands of distinct CDR3 sequences, roughly 15% of them seen only once. The sequenced material came from blood. Source of these receptors: a man in his late teens or twenties with Graves' ophthalmopathy.

This clonotype was seen ten or more times. The V gene is TRBV7-3, the J gene TRBJ2-1, with D unresolved. The germline V gene encodes CDR1 SGHTA and CDR2 FQGTGA. Deletions cut 3 bases from V and 1 base from J, with 10 bases between. The CDR3 is 15 residues long. The CDR3 sequence is CASSLLGLSYNEQFF. CDR3 DNA: TGTGCCAGCAGCTTGTTGGGCCTATCCTACAATGAGCAGTTCTTC.

This chain links TRBV7-2 with TRBJ2-7; 9 positions agree with TRBD2. Trimming took 2 bases from V and 1 from J; bases not matched to a gene: 3. Germline CDR1 and CDR2: SGHTA and FQGNSA. This CDR3 spans 15 amino acids. The CDR3 DNA follows: TGTGCCAGCAGCTTAAGCGGGGGGACTTCCTACGAGCAGTACTTC. Residues: CASSLSGGTSYEQYF.